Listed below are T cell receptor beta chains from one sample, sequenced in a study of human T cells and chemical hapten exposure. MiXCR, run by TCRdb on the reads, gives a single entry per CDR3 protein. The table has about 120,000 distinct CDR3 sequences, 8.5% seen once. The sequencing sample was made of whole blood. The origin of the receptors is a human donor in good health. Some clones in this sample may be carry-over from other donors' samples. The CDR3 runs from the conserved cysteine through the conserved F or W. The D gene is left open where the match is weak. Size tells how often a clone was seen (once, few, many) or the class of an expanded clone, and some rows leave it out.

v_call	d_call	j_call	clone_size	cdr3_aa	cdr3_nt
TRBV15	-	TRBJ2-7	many	CATSIGGVSSYEQYF	TGTGCCACCAGCATTGGGGGAGTAAGCTCCTACGAGCAGTACTTC
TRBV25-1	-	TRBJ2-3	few	CASSEYTHGESTDTQYF	TGTGCCAGCAGTGAATATACCCACGGGGAAAGCACAGATACGCAGTATTTT
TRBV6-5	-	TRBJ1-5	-	CASSYGGTNQPQHF	TGTGCCAGCAGTTACGGGGGGACCAATCAGCCCCAGCATTTT
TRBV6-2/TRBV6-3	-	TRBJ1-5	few	CASSYQGTLNQPQHF	TGTGCCAGCAGTTATCAAGGGACCCTTAATCAGCCCCAGCATTTT
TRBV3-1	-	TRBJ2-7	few	CASSQFRVTYEQYF	TGTGCCAGCAGCCAATTCAGGGTTACCTACGAGCAGTACTTC
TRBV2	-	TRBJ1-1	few	CASSRREDTEAFF	TGTGCCAGCAGTCGACGGGAGGACACTGAAGCTTTCTTT
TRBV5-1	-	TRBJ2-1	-	CASSAGRYSNEQFF	TGCGCCAGCAGCGCGGGACGCTATAGTAATGAGCAGTTCTTC
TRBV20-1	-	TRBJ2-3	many	CSARGMGSDTQYF	TGCAGTGCCCGGGGGATGGGGTCAGATACGCAGTATTTT
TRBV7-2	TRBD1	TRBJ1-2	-	CASSFAPGQVSPIYGYTF	TGTGCCAGCAGCTTTGCACCGGGACAGGTCAGCCCCATCTATGGCTACACCTTC
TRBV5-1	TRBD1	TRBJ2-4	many	CASSLGDRLAKNIQYF	TGCGCCAGCAGCTTGGGGGACAGGCTAGCCAAAAACATTCAGTACTTC
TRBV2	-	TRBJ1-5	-	CASSGPGGRGNQPQHF	TGTGCCAGCAGTGGCCCTGGGGGCCGGGGCAATCAGCCCCAGCATTTT
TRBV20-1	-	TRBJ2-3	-	CSARGGAADTQYF	TGCAGTGCTAGAGGGGGAGCGGCAGATACGCAGTATTTT
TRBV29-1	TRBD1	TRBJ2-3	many	CSVKAGQVFTDTQYF	TGCAGCGTTAAGGCGGGACAGGTTTTCACAGATACGCAGTATTTT
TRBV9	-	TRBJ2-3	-	CASSVQLATDTQYF	TGTGCCAGCAGCGTACAGCTGGCCACAGATACGCAGTATTTT
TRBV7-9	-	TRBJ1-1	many	CASSLVSAGNTEAFF	TGTGCCAGCAGCTTAGTGTCGGCGGGGAACACTGAAGCTTTCTTT
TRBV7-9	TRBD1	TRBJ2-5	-	CASSLAGTGVKETQYF	TGTGCCAGCAGCTTGGCCGGGACAGGGGTCAAAGAGACCCAGTACTTC
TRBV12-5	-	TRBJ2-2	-	CASGLVLGPNTGELFF	TGTGCTAGTGGTTTGGTACTAGGGCCGAACACCGGGGAGCTGTTTTTT
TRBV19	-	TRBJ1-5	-	CASKVEGSSNQPQHF	TGTGCCAGTAAGGTGGAGGGGTCAAGCAATCAGCCCCAGCATTTT
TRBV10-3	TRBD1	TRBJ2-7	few	CAIRRTGGDLLHEQYF	TGTGCCATCAGACGGACAGGGGGCGACCTTCTCCACGAGCAGTACTTC
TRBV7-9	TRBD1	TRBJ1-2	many	CASSHTRGPYYGYTF	TGTGCCAGCAGCCACACCAGGGGGCCTTACTATGGCTACACCTTC
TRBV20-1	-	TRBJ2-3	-	CSAEVEESMFADTQYF	TGCAGTGCTGAGGTGGAGGAGAGTATGTTCGCGGATACGCAGTATTTT
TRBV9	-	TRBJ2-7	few	CASSVAAVSYEQYF	TGTGCCAGCAGCGTAGCTGCGGTCTCCTACGAGCAGTACTTC
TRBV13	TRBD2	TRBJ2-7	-	CASSLGTSGPYEQYF	TGTGCCAGCAGCTTAGGGACTAGCGGACCCTACGAGCAGTACTTC
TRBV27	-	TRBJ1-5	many	CASSLQAWGQPQHF	TGTGCCAGCAGTTTACAGGCTTGGGGTCAGCCCCAGCATTTT
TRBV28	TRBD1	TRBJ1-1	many	CASRSWTGDTEAFF	TGTGCCAGCAGATCATGGACAGGGGACACTGAAGCTTTCTTT
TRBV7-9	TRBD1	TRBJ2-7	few	CASSPLPDRGQYF	TGTGCCAGCAGCCCCCTCCCTGACAGGGGGCAGTACTTC
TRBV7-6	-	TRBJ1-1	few	CASSLGGRNTEAFF	TGTGCCAGCAGCTTAGGGGGCAGGAACACTGAAGCTTTCTTT
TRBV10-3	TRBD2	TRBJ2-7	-	CATQLGGAGGPGEQYF	TGTGCCACCCAATTAGGGGGAGCGGGAGGGCCGGGGGAGCAGTACTTC
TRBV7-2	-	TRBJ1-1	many	CASSHGGGFGTEAFF	TGTGCCAGCAGCCACGGGGGGGGCTTTGGCACTGAAGCTTTCTTT
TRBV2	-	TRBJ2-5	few	CASSAGYQETQYF	TGTGCCAGCAGCGCGGGTTACCAAGAGACCCAGTACTTC
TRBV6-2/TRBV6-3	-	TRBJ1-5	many	CASSYATKGNQPQHF	TGTGCCAGCAGTTACGCAACAAAGGGCAATCAGCCCCAGCATTTT
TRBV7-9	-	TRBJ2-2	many	CASSTAPDTGELFF	TGTGCCAGCAGCACTGCCCCGGACACCGGGGAGCTGTTTTTT
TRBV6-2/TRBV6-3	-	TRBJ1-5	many	CASRLTGLDNQPQHF	TGTGCCAGCAGACTGACAGGCTTGGACAATCAGCCCCAGCATTTT